Shown below are 30 T cell receptor beta chains from a single sample sequenced in a study of Ad26.COV2.S vaccination and SARS-CoV-2 variants. TCRdb's copy holds only in-frame clones and misses some; the assay was immunoSEQ multiplex PCR. The sample holds about 94,000 clones, less than 85% seen once. The input for sequencing was peripheral blood, taken after recovery from COVID-19. All receptors come from a human donor who had recovered from COVID-19.

The chain employs TRBV4-3 and TRBJ2-1; 13 bases match TRBD2. There are 17 residues in the CDR3. The trim removed 4 bases at V and 10 bases at J, leaving 13 bases unmatched. Germline CDR1 is LGHNA and CDR2 is YSLEER. The CDR3 bases are TGCGCCAGCAGCCCTGCGACTGGTACTAGCGGGAGGGGGGAGCAGTTCTTC. Translated: CASSPATGTSGRGEQFF.

The chain combines TRBV5-5 with TRBJ2-3, with a weak D call TRBD2 (6 bases). Trimming stripped 4 bases from V and 2 bases from J, with 11 bases between. This CDR3 spans 14 amino acids. Germline CDR1 reads SGHKS; CDR2 reads YYEKEE (reference sequence). The DNA of the CDR3 is TGTGCCAGCAGCGTCGGGAGAGACACAGATACGCAGTATTTT. It yields the protein CASSVGRDTDTQYF. Supplemented by reference TRBV5-5 and TRBJ2-3, the full variable domain reads DAGVTQSPTHLIKTRGQQVTLRCSPISGHKSVSWYQQVLGQGPQFIFQYYEKEERGRGNFPDRFSARQFPNYSSELNVNALLLGDSALYLCASSVGRDTDTQYFGPGTRLTVL.

The rearrangement uses TRBV6-6 and TRBJ1-1, with unresolved D. The germline CDR1 and CDR2 sequences are MNHNY and SVGAGI (reference sequence). Deletions cut 6 bases from V and 2 bases from J, with 7 bases between. The CDR3 has 12 amino acids. The CDR3 protein is CASRQSNTEAFF. The CDR3 DNA sequence: TGTGCCAGCAGGCAGAGTAACACTGAAGCTTTCTTT.

The chain links TRBV27 to TRBJ1-5; 7 positions agree with TRBD1. The germline V gene encodes CDR1 MNHEY and CDR2 SMNVEV (reference sequence). The CDR3 is 15 residues long. V trimming: 6 bases; J trimming: 0 bases; junction bases outside the gene matches: 5. The CDR3 DNA is TGTGCCAGCAGACGACAGGGCGATAGCAATCAGCCCCAGCATTTT. Its protein product is CASRRQGDSNQPQHF.

Details on this clone: A read error may produce the germline difference seen at one junction end. The gene calls are TRBV6-5 and TRBJ2-7; 8 nucleotides match TRBD1. The length of the CDR3 is 14 residues. Germline CDR1 reads MNHEY; CDR2 reads SVGAGI. The CDR3 loop is CASLTGVFPNEQYF. As DNA, the CDR3 is TGTGCCAGCTTGACAGGGGTTTTCCCCAACGAACAGTACTTC.

As DNA, the CDR3 is TGTGCCAGCAGCTTTTTTGCAGGGTCGTACGAGCAGTACTTC. As protein: CASSFFAGSYEQYF. The chain has TRBV7-3 and TRBJ2-7; the D gene is possibly TRBD1 (5 bases). Germline V lookup: CDR1 SGHTA, CDR2 FQGTGA. The length of the CDR3 is 14 residues. V gave up 3 bases and J gave up 4 bases, with 13 bases separating them.

The rearrangement uses TRBV18 and TRBJ2-1; D is unresolved. The CDR3 spans 13 residues. V lost 0 bases to trimming and J lost 7 bases, with 7 bases between them. The germline gives CDR1 KGHSH, CDR2 LQKENI. The CDR3 here is CASSPPSVNEQFF. The CDR3 bases are TGTGCCAGCTCACCACCGTCGGTGAATGAGCAGTTCTTC.

The J gene is TRBJ2-7, the V gene TRBV7-2; D perhaps matches TRBD2 (6 bases). Trimming took 1 base from V and 3 from J, leaving 16 bases between them. The germline V gene has CDR1 SGHTA and CDR2 FQGNSA. The CDR3 covers 16 residues. The CDR3 is CASSLGPGGAGYEQYF. The CDR3 bases are TGTGCCAGCAGCTTAGGCCCCGGAGGAGCGGGCTACGAGCAGTACTTC.

Worth noting for this clone: This may be a read error: a much more frequent sequence differs by one nucleotide. This chain joins TRBV29-1 and TRBJ2-3, with 7 bases fitting TRBD1. This CDR3 contains 15 residues. The germline gives CDR1 SQVTM, CDR2 ANQGSEA. CDR3: CSWSRGIGGTNTQYF. CDR3 sequence (DNA): TGCAGCTGGTCAAGGGGGATAGGGGGCACAAATACGCAGTATTTT.

V usage is TRBV4-1 and J usage is TRBJ1-2, with D possibly matching TRBD1 (5 bases). From germline, CDR1 is MGHRA and CDR2 YSYEKL. The CDR3 extends over 14 amino acids. Between the trimmed V and J ends, which lost 0 bases and 8 bases, there was a span of 13 bases. CDR3 sequence: CASSQDPQGWGYTF. For the CDR3, the DNA is TGCGCCAGCAGCCAAGACCCTCAGGGATGGGGCTACACCTTC.

This chain connects TRBV7-2 to TRBJ2-3; D possibly uses TRBD1 or TRBD2 (7 bases each). There are 14 residues in the CDR3. The V and J ends lost 4 bases and 4 bases respectively, with 12 bases between them. CDR1 SGHTA and CDR2 FQGNSA come from the germline V gene. Here the CDR3 DNA reads TGTGCCAGCAGCTACAGGGGAGGGTCAGATACGCAGTATTTT. This translates into CASSYRGGSDTQYF.

This chain links TRBV15 with TRBJ1-3; D ambiguous. The CDR3 is 15 amino acids. V was trimmed by 3 bases and J by 2 bases, leaving 11 bases between them. The V gene's germline CDR1 is LNHNV and CDR2 YYDKDF (reference sequence). The CDR3 is CATSRDLQTGNTIYF. CDR3 nucleotide sequence: TGTGCCACCAGCAGGGATCTACAAACTGGAAACACCATATATTTT.

The chain is built from TRBV28 and TRBJ1-2; the D is unclear. V dropped 11 bases and J dropped 4 bases, with 14 bases sitting between them. Germline loops: CDR1 MDHEN, CDR2 SYDVKM. The length of the CDR3 is 12 residues. Here the CDR3 DNA reads TGTGCCTGGGCGGCCACTAGCTATGGCTACACCTTC. Protein product: CAWAATSYGYTF.

The V and J genes are TRBV7-2 and TRBJ2-4, with 8 bases that match TRBD1. The V gene's germline CDR1 is SGHTA and CDR2 FQGNSA. J lost 0 bases, V lost 4 bases, and 11 bases had no gene match. The CDR3 spans 18 residues. CDR3 coding DNA: TGTGCCAGCAGCTCAGCGGACAGGGCTGAACTAGCCAAAAACATTCAGTACTTC. Translating it yields CASSSADRAELAKNIQYF. The complete variable domain, with remaining parts taken from reference TRBV7-2 and TRBJ2-4, reads GAGVSQSPSNKVTEKGKDVELRCDPISGHTALYWYRQSLGQGLEFLIYFQGNSAPDKSGLPSDRFSAERTGGSVSTLTIQRTQQEDSAVYLCASSSADRAELAKNIQYFGAGTRLSVL.

The chain recombines TRBV3-1 (or the pseudogene TRBV3-2) with TRBJ2-3; TRBD2 matches 8 bases. This CDR3 is 15 amino acids long. Germline lookup yields CDR1 LGHDT and CDR2 YNNKEL (reference sequence). After removal of 4 bases from V and 4 bases from J, the junction contained 7 bases not matched to a gene. The CDR3 protein is CASSRSGSWADTQYF. The CDR3 DNA reads as TGTGCCAGCAGCCGCAGCGGGAGTTGGGCAGATACGCAGTATTTT.

J is TRBJ2-1 and V is TRBV6-5, with TRBD1 as a possible D gene (6 bases). V lost 5 bases to trimming and J lost 3 bases, with 11 bases between them. The CDR3 is made up of 14 amino acids. Germline CDR1 MNHEY, CDR2 SVGAGI. The CDR3 bases are TGTGCCAGCAGTCTACAGGGTTTCTACAATGAGCAGTTCTTC. Translating it yields CASSLQGFYNEQFF.

This clone was counted between two and nine times. The chain uses TRBV29-1 and TRBJ1-2, with 11 positions matching TRBD1. Germline V lookup: CDR1 SQVTM, CDR2 ANQGSEA. Germline trimming cut 6 bases from V and 1 base from J; bases unmatched to any gene: 7. This CDR3 is 15 amino acids long. CDR3 coding DNA: TGCAGCGTGTCTAGGGGGACAGGGGGTAACTATGGCTACACCTTC. Encoded protein: CSVSRGTGGNYGYTF.

This chain links TRBV4-2 with TRBJ2-2; TRBD1 is a possible D gene (5 bases). In germline, CDR1 is LGHNA, CDR2 YNFKEQ. The V end was cut by 1 base, the J end by 3 bases, with 9 bases between. The CDR3 has 15 amino acids. The CDR3 reads CASSQAGRDTGELFF. Written as DNA, the CDR3 is TGTGCCAGCAGCCAAGCAGGCAGGGACACCGGGGAGCTGTTTTTT.

The V gene is TRBV7-6, the J gene TRBJ1-5, with 7 bases aligning to TRBD1. V gave up 0 bases and J gave up 5 bases; unmatched junction bases: 13. Germline V gene lookup returns CDR1 SGHVS and CDR2 FNYEAQ. The length of the CDR3 is 18 residues. The CDR3 loop is CASSLAPRGRGFDQPQHF. As DNA, the CDR3 is TGTGCCAGCAGCTTAGCCCCCCGGGGCAGGGGGTTCGATCAGCCCCAGCATTTT.

This clone was picked up one time. Written as DNA, the CDR3 is TGTGCCAGCAGCCAAAAAAGGGACCGCATCTACGAGCAGTACTTC. Amino acid sequence: CASSQKRDRIYEQYF. The chain combines TRBV14 with TRBJ2-7; perhaps D is TRBD1 or TRBD2 (5 bases each). The CDR3 length is 15 residues. CDR1 and CDR2 (germline): SGHDN, FVKESK. With 2 bases removed from V and 3 bases from J, the gap between germline ends came to 14 bases.

The chain employs TRBV6-5 and TRBJ2-5; 11 bases match TRBD2. CDR3 length: 15 amino acids. Germline CDR1 is MNHEY and CDR2 is SVGAGI. The trim removed 7 bases at V and 4 bases at J, leaving 8 bases unmatched. CDR3 in amino acids: CASTVAGGGGETQYF. For the CDR3, the DNA is TGTGCCAGCACCGTAGCGGGAGGGGGCGGAGAGACCCAGTACTTC.

The chain recombines TRBV27 with TRBJ2-3, with 10 bases that match TRBD1. V gave up 6 bases and J gave up 1 base; unmatched junction bases: 4. Germline values: CDR1 MNHEY, CDR2 SMNVEV (reference sequence). The CDR3 is 15 residues long. DNA of the CDR3: TGTGCCAGCAGCGTGGGGACAGGGGGCACAGATACGCAGTATTTT. Protein product: CASSVGTGGTDTQYF.

The chain combines TRBV7-8 with TRBJ2-7; 10 positions match TRBD2. Germline V gene lookup returns CDR1 SGHVS and CDR2 FQNEAQ. The CDR3 contains 14 residues. J gave up 2 bases and V 5 bases, and 3 bases lay outside the gene matches. The CDR3 nucleotides read TGTGCCAGCAGCAGGACTAGCGGACCCTACGAGCAGTACTTC. This codes for CASSRTSGPYEQYF.

This clone has only a few counts. This CDR3 is also generated by other DNA sequences in the sample. The chain uses TRBV11-2 and TRBJ1-2; TRBD1 might be the D (5 bases). V dropped 5 bases and J dropped 7 bases, with 20 bases sitting between them. CDR3 length: 15 amino acids. CDR1 SGHAT and CDR2 FQNNGV come from the germline V gene. CDR3 protein: CASSRKLEGASGYTF. The CDR3 nucleotides are TGTGCCAGCAGCCGCAAACTTGAAGGGGCAAGTGGCTACACCTTC.

This chain connects TRBV7-2 to TRBJ1-6; no firm D call. This CDR3 region has 13 residues. The germline CDR1 and CDR2 sequences are SGHTA and FQGNSA. V lost 1 base, J lost 13 bases, and 11 bases lay in between. CDR3 residues: CASSLGQVRPLHF. The CDR3 nucleotides read TGTGCCAGCAGCTTAGGGCAAGTGAGGCCCCTCCACTTT.

The chain carries TRBV10-2 and TRBJ1-3; D unclear. Germline-derived CDR1 and CDR2 are WSHSY and SAAADI. This CDR3 has 17 residues. The ends were cut back, 3 bases at V and 8 bases at J, with 23 bases in the middle. The CDR3 spells CASSEIGSAWGEDTIYF. CDR3 nucleotide sequence: TGCGCCAGCAGTGAAATCGGCTCGGCTTGGGGAGAGGACACCATATATTTT.

The sample holds one count of this clone. This chain connects TRBV11-3 to TRBJ2-1; 8 nucleotides align to TRBD2. The V gene's germline CDR1 is SGHNT and CDR2 YENEEA. The J segment lost 0 bases and the V segment lost 5 bases, leaving 15 bases of the junction unmatched. CDR3 size: 19 residues. CDR3 nucleotide sequence: TGTGCCAGCAGCCCTTCGGCCACTAGCGGCCTTAGCTCCTACAATGAGCAGTTCTTC. The encoded protein is CASSPSATSGLSSYNEQFF.

This clone was counted a few times. The gene calls are TRBV5-1 and TRBJ2-7; D unclear. Trimming shortened V by 1 base and J by 0 bases, and 11 bases separated the two germline ends. Germline V lookup: CDR1 SGHRS, CDR2 YFSETQ. The CDR3 is 15 residues long. This CDR3 is CASSLTISFSYEQYF. Here the CDR3 DNA reads TGCGCCAGCAGCTTGACCATAAGTTTCTCCTACGAGCAGTACTTC.

The count of this clone is one. This sample includes further DNA sequences coding for the same CDR3. The chain combines TRBV12-3 or TRBV12-4 with TRBJ2-5; the D is unclear. V lost 2 bases to trimming and J lost 2 bases, with 3 bases between them. The CDR3 has 12 amino acids. CDR3 nucleotides: TGTGCCAGCAGTTTAAAGCAAGAGACCCAGTACTTC. This encodes CASSLKQETQYF.

There are a few counts of this clone. The chain links TRBV2 to TRBJ1-5; D is uncertain. The CDR3 sequence is 12 residues long. Trimming shortened V by 5 bases and J by 4 bases, and 6 bases separated the two germline ends. Germline V gene lookup returns CDR1 SNHLY and CDR2 FYNNEI. CDR3 amino acids: CASSLNNQPQHF. As DNA, the CDR3 is TGTGCCAGCAGTCTAAATAATCAGCCCCAGCATTTT. Together with reference TRBV2 and TRBJ1-5, the CDR3 gives the full variable domain: EPEVTQTPSHQVTQMGQEVILRCVPISNHLYFYWYRQILGQKVEFLVSFYNNEISEKSEIFDDQFSVERPDGSNFTLKIRSTKLEDSAMYFCASSLNNQPQHFGDGTRLSIL.